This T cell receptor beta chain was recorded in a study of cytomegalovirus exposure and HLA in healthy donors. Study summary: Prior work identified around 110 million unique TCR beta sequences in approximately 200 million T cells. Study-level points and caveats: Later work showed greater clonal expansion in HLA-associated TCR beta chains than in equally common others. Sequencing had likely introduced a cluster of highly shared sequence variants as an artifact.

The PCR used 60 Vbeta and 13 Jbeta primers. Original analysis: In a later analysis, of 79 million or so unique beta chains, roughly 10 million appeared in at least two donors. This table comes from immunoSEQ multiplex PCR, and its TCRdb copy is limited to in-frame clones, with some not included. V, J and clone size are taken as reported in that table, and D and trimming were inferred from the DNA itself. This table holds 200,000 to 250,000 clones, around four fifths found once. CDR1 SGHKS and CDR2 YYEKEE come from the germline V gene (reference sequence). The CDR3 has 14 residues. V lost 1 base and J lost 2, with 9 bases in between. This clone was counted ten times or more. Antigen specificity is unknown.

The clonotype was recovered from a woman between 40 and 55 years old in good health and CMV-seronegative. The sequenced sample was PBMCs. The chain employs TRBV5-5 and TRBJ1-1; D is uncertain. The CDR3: CASSLRQANTEAFF. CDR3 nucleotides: TGTGCCAGCAGCTTGCGCCAGGCTAACACTGAAGCTTTCTTT.